These T cell receptor beta chains were read from a single sample in a study of OX40 agonist ivuxolimab in advanced cancers. Some clones are missing from TCRdb's copy, which holds only in-frame ones; the method was immunoSEQ multiplex PCR. The table includes around 85,000 clones, about 90% detected once. The input for sequencing was CD4+ or CD8+ T cells sorted from blood, taken in a trial of the OX40 agonist ivuxolimab. These receptor sequences come from an adult with an advanced solid tumor such as melanoma, head and neck, liver or kidney cancer. Both conserved end residues are part of each CDR3. A D gene is named only where the DNA matches it firmly. Clone size is shown for a subset of rows, as once, few, many or a class of expanded clone.

clone size | J gene | V gene | D gene | CDR3 DNA | CDR3 protein
- | TRBJ2-1 | TRBV2 | - | TGTGCCAGCAGTGATGGGGGCAGGGGTAAATTCGATGAGCAGTTCTTC | CASSDGGRGKFDEQFF
- | TRBJ1-1 | TRBV9 | - | TGTGCCAGCAGCCTAGGGAGGAACACTGAAGCTTTCTTT | CASSLGRNTEAFF
- | TRBJ1-2 | TRBV4-3 | - | TGCGCCAGCAGCCAGTTTACAGGGATAGACTATGGCTACACCTTC | CASSQFTGIDYGYTF
- | TRBJ1-1 | TRBV19 | TRBD1 | TGTGCCAGTAGTATTTCGCCAGGGGGGCGTTACACTGAAGCTTTCTTT | CASSISPGGRYTEAFF
- | TRBJ1-2 | TRBV11-3 | - | TGTGCCAGCAGCTTAGCGCGGGGCTATGGCTACACCTTC | CASSLARGYGYTF
- | TRBJ2-3 | TRBV2 | TRBD1 | TGTGCCAGCAGTGGGCGACAGGGATCTACGGGCACAGATACGCAGTATTTT | CASSGRQGSTGTDTQYF
- | TRBJ2-1 | TRBV9 | - | TGTGCCAGCAGCGTAGTCGGGGGCCAGGGCCAGTTCTTC | CASSVVGGQGQFF
- | TRBJ1-5 | TRBV19 | TRBD1 | TGTGCCAGTAGTACCCACCGGGACAGCAATAGCAATCAGCCCCAGCATTTT | CASSTHRDSNSNQPQHF
- | TRBJ2-1 | TRBV27 | - | TGTGCCAGCAGTTTAAGGGGGTCTTACAATGAGCAGTTCTTC | CASSLRGSYNEQFF
- | TRBJ2-1 | TRBV19 | TRBD2 | TGTGCCAGTAATGGACTAGCGGGCGATGAGCAGTTCTTC | CASNGLAGDEQFF
- | TRBJ2-4 | TRBV28 | - | TGTGCCAGCAGTTTAGGCGGCGGGCTAAGGGTGGACATTCAGTACTTC | CASSLGGGLRVDIQYF
once | TRBJ1-3 | TRBV7-9 | - | TGTGCCAGCAGCTCCCCGGATGACTCTGGAAACACCATATATTTT | CASSSPDDSGNTIYF
once | TRBJ1-5 | TRBV30 | - | TGTGCCTGGAGTGTCCGGACAGACTATAGCAATCAGCCCCAGCATTTT | CAWSVRTDYSNQPQHF
- | TRBJ2-2 | TRBV7-3 | TRBD1 | TGTGCCAGCAGTTTGACAGGGGGCAACACCGGGGAGCTGTTTTTT | CASSLTGGNTGELFF
- | TRBJ2-1 | TRBV9 | - | TGTGCCAGCAGCGACGAGGGTAACTCAGTACGTGAGCAGTTCTTC | CASSDEGNSVREQFF
- | TRBJ2-1 | TRBV7-2 | TRBD2 | TGTGCCAGCAGCTTAGTAGCGGGCACTTCCTACAATGAGCAGTTCTTC | CASSLVAGTSYNEQFF
- | TRBJ2-1 | TRBV4-3 | TRBD1 | TGCGCCAGCAGCCGATTACAGGGGGCGGAGGACAATGAGCAGTTCTTC | CASSRLQGAEDNEQFF
- | TRBJ1-2 | TRBV4-3 | - | TGCGCCAGCAGCCAACTCCGACAGATCAATAACTATGGCTACACCTTC | CASSQLRQINNYGYTF
- | TRBJ1-1 | TRBV15 | - | TGTGCCACCAGCAGAACCTTTAATACTGAAGCTTTCTTT | CATSRTFNTEAFF
- | TRBJ2-5 | TRBV19 | TRBD1 | TGTGCCAGTAGTATTACCCAGACAGGGGCGGAGACCCAGTACTTC | CASSITQTGAETQYF
- | TRBJ2-3 | TRBV28 | TRBD2 | TGTGCCAGCAGTACTAGCGAGGCAGATACGCAGTATTTT | CASSTSEADTQYF
once | TRBJ2-1 | TRBV27 | - | TGTGCCAGCAGTTCACTAGCGACCGCGGGGACAAGCTCCTACAATGAGCAGTTCTTC | CASSSLATAGTSSYNEQFF
- | TRBJ1-5 | TRBV11-2 | TRBD1 | TGTGCCAGCAGCCACGGACAGGACACGAGGCAGCCCCAGCATTTT | CASSHGQDTRQPQHF
few | TRBJ1-1 | TRBV6-6 | - | TGTGCCAGCAGTTACTCGATGACAGCGCTGAACACTGAAGCTTTCTTT | CASSYSMTALNTEAFF
few | TRBJ1-1 | TRBV28 | - | TGTGCCAGCAGTTTCTCGGGTATCACTGAAGCTTTCTTT | CASSFSGITEAFF
- | TRBJ1-3 | TRBV9 | - | TGTGCCAGCAGCGCCGTCTCTGGAAACACCATATATTTT | CASSAVSGNTIYF
- | TRBJ2-2 | TRBV28 | - | TGTGCCAGCAGTTTAATGGGTTACACCGGGGAGCTGTTTTTT | CASSLMGYTGELFF
- | TRBJ2-3 | TRBV7-3 | TRBD2 | TGTGCCAGCAGCCGAGCGGGAGGTGTGGCAGATACGCAGTATTTT | CASSRAGGVADTQYF
- | TRBJ2-5 | TRBV5-6 | - | TGTGCCAGCAGCTTGCGTGAGACCCAGTACTTC | CASSLRETQYF
- | TRBJ1-2 | TRBV25-1 | - | TGTGCCAGCAGTTACGGCCTCTATGGCTACACCTTC | CASSYGLYGYTF